A selection of T cell receptor beta chains follows, all from one sample in a study of CD8+CD57+ T cells in acquired aplastic anemia. MiXCR was run by TCRdb on the reads, yielding one entry per CDR3 protein. The sample includes around 64,000 distinct CDR3 sequences, roughly 58% of them seen just once. The sample comprised sorted CD4+, CD8+, or CD8+CD57+ T cells (not recorded which) from PBMCs. Receptors were obtained from a human donor in good health, serving as a control. Both conserved end residues are part of each CDR3. D genes are given only for firm matches. Rows give clone size only sometimes, using once, few, many, or a class for an expanded clone.

>TRBV6-7|many|TRBJ2-1|TRBD2
TGTGCCAGCAGTTACTCGAGGACTAGTAGGTACAATGAGCAGTTCTTC
CASSYSRTSRYNEQFF
>TRBV4-1|many|TRBJ1-2|-
TGCGCCAGCAGCCCCCCGACGGGGGGCTACACCTTC
CASSPPTGGYTF
>TRBV5-6|many|TRBJ1-4|-
TGTGCCAGCAGCTTCGGGACGGAAGAAAAACTGTTTTTT
CASSFGTEEKLFF
>TRBV29-1|-|TRBJ2-3|TRBD2
TGCAGCGGAAGGACTAGCGGTTACAATGAGCAGTATTTT
CSGRTSGYNEQYF
>TRBV29-1|-|TRBJ2-7|TRBD2
TGCAGCGTTGTAGCCCCCGGGACTAGCGGGACCTACGAGCAGTACTTC
CSVVAPGTSGTYEQYF
>TRBV6-1|-|TRBJ2-1|-
TGTGCCAGCGGGACATTTAGGAGCTCCTACAATGAGCAGTTCTTC
CASGTFRSSYNEQFF
>TRBV9|-|TRBJ1-3|-
TGTGCCAGCAGCGTAGACTGGAGCTCTGGAAACACCATATATTTT
CASSVDWSSGNTIYF
>TRBV15|-|TRBJ1-1|-
TGTGCCACCAGCAGAGATTTAGGGAAGGGTGAAGCTTTCTTT
CATSRDLGKGEAFF
>TRBV9|-|TRBJ1-2|-
TGTGCCAGCAGTCCATCGGGGACCTCACGATTCTATGGCTACACCTTC
CASSPSGTSRFYGYTF
>TRBV11-1|-|TRBJ2-7|TRBD2
TGTGCCAGCAGCAGTCTAGCGGGAACTCACTGCGAGCAGTACTTC
CASSSLAGTHCEQYF
>TRBV30|many|TRBJ2-1|TRBD2
TGTGCCTGGATCGGGCGGGAGTCGAGGAATGAGCAGTTCTTC
CAWIGRESRNEQFF
>TRBV29-1|-|TRBJ2-1|TRBD2
TGCAGCGTATCCGCCAGACTAGCGGGAAGGTATGAGCAGTTCTTC
CSVSARLAGRYEQFF
>TRBV6-5|many|TRBJ2-7|-
TGTGCCAGCAGTTACTCGTCAGAGACCTACGAGCAGTACTTC
CASSYSSETYEQYF
>TRBV7-3|medium-sized|TRBJ1-6|-
TGTGCCAGCAGCACCCAGGGTCGCGGTTCACCCCTCCACTTT
CASSTQGRGSPLHF
>TRBV20-1|-|TRBJ2-2|TRBD1
TGCAGTGCTAGACCGGGACAGCGGTACGGCGGGGAGCTGTTTTTT
CSARPGQRYGGELFF
>TRBV19|-|TRBJ2-7|-
TGTGCCAGTAGTATGGGTCACGAGCAGTACTTC
CASSMGHEQYF
>TRBV19|-|TRBJ2-7|-
TGTGCCAGTAGTACTAACCCGTGGACAGCCGCCTACGAGCAGTACTTC
CASSTNPWTAAYEQYF
>TRBV11-1|-|TRBJ2-7|-
TGTGCCAGCAGCGCCCGTGGGCCTCGGACTGTCGGGCAGGCAACCTACGAGCAGTACTTC
CASSARGPRTVGQATYEQYF
>TRBV5-1|many|TRBJ1-1|-
TGCGCCAGCAGTTCCGATCAATCTCATCGGGCTGAAGCTTTCTTT
CASSSDQSHRAEAFF
>TRBV5-4|-|TRBJ2-1|TRBD2
TGTGCCAGCAGCTTTGGTGCTAGCGGGTTCTACAATGAGCAGTTCTTC
CASSFGASGFYNEQFF
>TRBV24-1|-|TRBJ1-2|-
TGTGCCACCAGTGACCCGAGGTATGGCTACACCTTC
CATSDPRYGYTF
>TRBV20-1|-|TRBJ1-5|-
TGCAGTGCTAGTAACAGGGTTGGGCAGCCCCAGCATTTT
CSASNRVGQPQHF
>TRBV12-3/TRBV12-4|many|TRBJ1-6|-
TGTGCCAGCAATCCAGGATCGGATTCACCCCTCCACTTT
CASNPGSDSPLHF
>TRBV2|-|TRBJ1-5|-
TGTGCCAGCAGCGTGGACCCTAGCAATCAGCCCCAGCATTTT
CASSVDPSNQPQHF
>TRBV10-3|-|TRBJ2-3|-
TGTGCCATCGGACCAGGGGCGGGTAGCACAGATACGCAGTATTTT
CAIGPGAGSTDTQYF
>TRBV19|medium-sized|TRBJ1-2|-
TGTGCCAGTAGTACTACAACGGGGGTTGGCTACACCTTC
CASSTTTGVGYTF
>TRBV20-1|-|TRBJ1-1|TRBD1
TGCAGTGCTCCGAGGACAGGGTTTGGGGTCGGGACTGAAGCTTTCTTT
CSAPRTGFGVGTEAFF
>TRBV12-3/TRBV12-4|-|TRBJ1-2|-
TGTGCCAGCAGTTTCGAAGGGGGGGCGTCGGGCTACACCTTC
CASSFEGGASGYTF
>TRBV10-3|-|TRBJ2-2|-
TGTGCCATCAGTACTCCCCCGCCGGGCCAAAGGACGTTGGACACCGGGGAGCTGTTTTTT
CAISTPPPGQRTLDTGELFF
>TRBV19|many|TRBJ1-6|-
TGTGCCAGTAGACAGGGACCGTATTCCTTCATTTCACCCCTCCACTTT
CASRQGPYSFISPLHF
>TRBV20-1|-|TRBJ1-2|-
TGCAGTGCTAATGGGGGCTACACCTTC
CSANGGYTF
>TRBV9|-|TRBJ2-5|TRBD2
TGTGCCAGCAGCGTAGGCGGGGGACCCCAAGAGACCCAGTACTTC
CASSVGGGPQETQYF
>TRBV9|-|TRBJ2-7|-
TGTGCCAGTTCTACCAACTACGAGCAGTACTTC
CASSTNYEQYF
>TRBV28|many|TRBJ1-2|-
TGTGCCAGCAGCAGGGTGCTAATTGACTACACCTTC
CASSRVLIDYTF
>TRBV5-4|many|TRBJ2-3|TRBD1
TGTGCCAGCAGTTCGGACAGGGGCACAGATACGCAGTATTTT
CASSSDRGTDTQYF
>TRBV4-2|many|TRBJ2-7|TRBD1
TGTGCCAGCAGCCAACGACCGACAGGGGGTACCCTCTACGAGCAGTACTTC
CASSQRPTGGTLYEQYF
>TRBV7-8|many|TRBJ1-1|-
TGTGCCAGCAGCTTAGGGGGACGGATGAACACTGAAGCTTTCTTT
CASSLGGRMNTEAFF
>TRBV20-1|many|TRBJ2-1|TRBD1
TGCAGTGCCCCCGGGGGGACAGGGTCGAATGAGCAGTTCTTC
CSAPGGTGSNEQFF
>TRBV7-3|once|TRBJ2-2|-
TGTGCCAGCAGCTCTCAAGGTCGGAGCACCGGGGAGCTGTTTTTT
CASSSQGRSTGELFF
>TRBV15|-|TRBJ2-7|TRBD2
TGTGCCACCAGCAGCGGACTAGCGGGAGTGGGGAGCGAGCAGTACTTC
CATSSGLAGVGSEQYF
>TRBV7-9|many|TRBJ2-1|TRBD2
TGTGCCAGCAGCCCTGCGACTAGCGGGAGAGGCAATGAGCAGTTCTTC
CASSPATSGRGNEQFF
>TRBV19|-|TRBJ1-2|TRBD1
TGTGCCAGTACCCGGACAGGGGACAACTATGGCTACACCTTC
CASTRTGDNYGYTF
>TRBV7-9|many|TRBJ1-1|TRBD1
TGTGCCAGCAGCCACCAGGACAGGGCGGGGGATATGAACACTGAAGCTTTCTTT
CASSHQDRAGDMNTEAFF